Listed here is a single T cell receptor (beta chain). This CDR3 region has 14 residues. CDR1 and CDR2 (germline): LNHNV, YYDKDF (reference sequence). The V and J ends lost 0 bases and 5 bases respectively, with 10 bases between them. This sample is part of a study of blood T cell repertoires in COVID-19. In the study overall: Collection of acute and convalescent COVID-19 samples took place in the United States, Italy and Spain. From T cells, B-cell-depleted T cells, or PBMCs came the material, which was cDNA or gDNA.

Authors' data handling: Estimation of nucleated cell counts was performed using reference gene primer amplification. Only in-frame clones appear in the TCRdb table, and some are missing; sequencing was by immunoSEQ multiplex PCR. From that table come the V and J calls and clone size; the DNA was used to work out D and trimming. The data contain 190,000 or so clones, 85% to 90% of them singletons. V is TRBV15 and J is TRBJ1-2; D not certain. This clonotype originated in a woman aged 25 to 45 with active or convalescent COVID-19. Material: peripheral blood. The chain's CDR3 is CATSRDYGGYGYTF. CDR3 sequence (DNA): TGTGCCACCAGCAGAGATTACGGAGGGTATGGCTACACCTTC. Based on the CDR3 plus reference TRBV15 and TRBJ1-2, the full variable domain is DAMVIQNPRYQVTQFGKPVTLSCSQTLNHNVMYWYQQKSSQAPKLLFHYYDKDFNNEADTPDNFQSRRPNTSFCFLDIRSPGLGDTAMYLCATSRDYGGYGYTFGSGTRLTVV.